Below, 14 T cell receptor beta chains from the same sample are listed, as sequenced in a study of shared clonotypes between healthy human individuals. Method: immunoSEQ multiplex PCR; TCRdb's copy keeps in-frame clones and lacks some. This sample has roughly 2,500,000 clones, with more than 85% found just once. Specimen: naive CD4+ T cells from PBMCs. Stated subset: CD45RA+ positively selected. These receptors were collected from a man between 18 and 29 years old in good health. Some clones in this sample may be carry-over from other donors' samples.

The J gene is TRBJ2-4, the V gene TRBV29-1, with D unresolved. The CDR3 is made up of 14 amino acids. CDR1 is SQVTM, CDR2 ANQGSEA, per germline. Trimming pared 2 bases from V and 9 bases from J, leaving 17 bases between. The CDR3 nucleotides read TGCAGCGTTGAAATGGCCTCTTGGTTGGGCATTCAGTACTTC. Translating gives CSVEMASWLGIQYF.

The DNA for the CDR3 is TGTGCCAGCAGTTACGGGACTAGCGATCCCTACGAGCAGTACTTC. As protein: CASSYGTSDPYEQYF. This chain uses TRBV2 with TRBJ2-7, with TRBD2 matching 10 bases. Germline V gene data show CDR1 as SNHLY and CDR2 as FYNNEI. Losses at the gene ends were 5 bases for V and 2 bases for J; bases not matched to a gene: 6. This CDR3 contains 15 residues.

CDR3 in DNA: TGTGCCAGCAGCCCCCCCGGGGGCCGTCCAGGCGAGCAGTACTTC. It specifies CASSPPGGRPGEQYF. The chain links TRBV5-4 to TRBJ2-7; D is tentatively TRBD1 or TRBD2 (6 bases each). V was trimmed by 4 bases and J by 6 bases, leaving 20 bases between them. This CDR3 has 15 amino acids. Germline values: CDR1 SGHNT, CDR2 YYREEE (reference sequence).

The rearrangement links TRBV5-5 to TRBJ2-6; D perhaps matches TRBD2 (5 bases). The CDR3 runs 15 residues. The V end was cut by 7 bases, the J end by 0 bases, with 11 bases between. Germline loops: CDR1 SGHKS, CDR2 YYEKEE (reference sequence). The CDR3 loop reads CASGRGDSGANVLTF. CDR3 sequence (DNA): TGTGCCAGCGGACGGGGAGACTCTGGGGCCAACGTCCTGACTTTC.

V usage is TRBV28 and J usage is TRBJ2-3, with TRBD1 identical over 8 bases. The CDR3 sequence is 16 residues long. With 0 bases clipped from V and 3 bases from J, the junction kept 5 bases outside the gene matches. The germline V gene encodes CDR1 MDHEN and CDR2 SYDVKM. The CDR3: CASSLWNRGLTDTQYF. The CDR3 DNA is TGTGCCAGCAGTTTATGGAACAGGGGGTTGACAGATACGCAGTATTTT. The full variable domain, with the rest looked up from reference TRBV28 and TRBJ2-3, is DVKVTQSSRYLVKRTGEKVFLECVQDMDHENMFWYRQDPGLGLRLIYFSYDVKMKEKGDIPEGYSVSREKKERFSLILESASTNQTSMYLCASSLWNRGLTDTQYFGPGTRLTVL.

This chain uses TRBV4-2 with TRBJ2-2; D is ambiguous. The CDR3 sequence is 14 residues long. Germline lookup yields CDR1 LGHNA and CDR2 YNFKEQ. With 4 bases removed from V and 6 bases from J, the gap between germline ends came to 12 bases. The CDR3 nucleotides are TGTGCCAGCAGCCCCCCCGAAAAAGCCGGGGAGCTGTTTTTT. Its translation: CASSPPEKAGELFF.

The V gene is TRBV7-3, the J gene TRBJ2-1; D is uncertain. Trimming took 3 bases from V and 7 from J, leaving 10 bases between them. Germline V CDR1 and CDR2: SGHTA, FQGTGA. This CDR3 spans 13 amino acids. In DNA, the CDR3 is TGTGCCAGCAGCTTCAATAGTGGGAATGAGCAGTTCTTC. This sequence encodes CASSFNSGNEQFF. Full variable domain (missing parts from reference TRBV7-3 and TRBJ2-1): GAGVSQTPSNKVTEKGKYVELRCDPISGHTALYWYRQSLGQGPEFLIYFQGTGAADDSGLPNDRFFAVRPEGSVSTLKIQRTERGDSAVYLCASSFNSGNEQFFGPGTRLTVL.

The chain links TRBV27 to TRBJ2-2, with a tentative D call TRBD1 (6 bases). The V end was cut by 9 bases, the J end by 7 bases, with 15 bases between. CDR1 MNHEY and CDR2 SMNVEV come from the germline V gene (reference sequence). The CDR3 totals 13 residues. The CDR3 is CASTDRSDGELFF. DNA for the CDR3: TGTGCCAGTACCGACAGGAGCGACGGGGAGCTGTTTTTT.

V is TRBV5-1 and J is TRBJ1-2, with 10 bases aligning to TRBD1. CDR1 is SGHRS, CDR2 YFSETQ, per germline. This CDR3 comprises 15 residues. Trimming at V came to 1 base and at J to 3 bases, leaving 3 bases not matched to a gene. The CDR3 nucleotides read TGCGCCAGCAGCTTGTTGACAGGGGGCGACTATGGCTACACCTTC. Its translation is CASSLLTGGDYGYTF.

CDR3: CSARRERGYTF. The CDR3 DNA sequence: TGCAGTGCTAGACGGGAGAGGGGCTACACCTTC. The chain combines TRBV20-1 with TRBJ1-2; D is uncertain. There are 11 residues in the CDR3. Trimming shortened V by 2 bases and J by 8 bases, and 9 bases separated the two germline ends. Germline-derived CDR1 and CDR2 are DFQATT and SNEGSKA (reference sequence).

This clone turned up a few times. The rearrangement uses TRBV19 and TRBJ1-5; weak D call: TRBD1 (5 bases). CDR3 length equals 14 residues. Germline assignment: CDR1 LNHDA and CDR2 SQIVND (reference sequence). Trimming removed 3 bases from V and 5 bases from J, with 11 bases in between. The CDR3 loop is CASSIRDGYQPQHF. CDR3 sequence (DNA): TGTGCCAGTAGTATCCGGGACGGCTATCAGCCCCAGCATTTT.

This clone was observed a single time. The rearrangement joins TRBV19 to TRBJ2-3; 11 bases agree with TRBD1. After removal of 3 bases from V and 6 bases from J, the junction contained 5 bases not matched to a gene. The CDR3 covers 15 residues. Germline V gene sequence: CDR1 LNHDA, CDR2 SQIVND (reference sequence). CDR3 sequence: CASSIRDRGSDTQYF. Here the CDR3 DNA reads TGTGCCAGTAGTATTAGGGACAGGGGGTCGGATACGCAGTATTTT. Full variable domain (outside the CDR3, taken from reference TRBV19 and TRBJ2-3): DGGITQSPKYLFRKEGQNVTLSCEQNLNHDAMYWYRQDPGQGLRLIYYSQIVNDFQKGDIAEGYSVSREKKESFPLTVTSAQKNPTAFYLCASSIRDRGSDTQYFGPGTRLTVL.

This CDR3 reads CASSSNDPGGETQYF. CDR3 nucleotide sequence: TGTGCCAGCAGCTCCAACGACCCGGGCGGGGAGACCCAGTACTTC. V usage is TRBV5-4 and J usage is TRBJ2-5, with D perhaps matching TRBD2 (5 bases). The CDR3 is 15 amino acids. From germline, CDR1 is SGHNT and CDR2 YYREEE (reference sequence). Trimming cost V 3 bases and J 5 bases, with 17 bases left between them.

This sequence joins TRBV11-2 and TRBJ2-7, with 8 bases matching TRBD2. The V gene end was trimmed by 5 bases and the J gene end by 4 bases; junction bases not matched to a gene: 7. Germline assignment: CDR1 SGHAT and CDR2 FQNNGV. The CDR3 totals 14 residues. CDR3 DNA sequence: TGTGCCAGCAGCATGGTAGCGGGAAAGTACGAGCAGTACTTC. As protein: CASSMVAGKYEQYF.